Listed below are T cell receptor beta chains from one sample, sequenced in a study of vaccination and CD4 T cells after COVID-19. Each CDR3 protein gets one entry after TCRdb re-called the PCR reads with MiXCR. This repertoire shows 3,000 to 4,000 distinct CDR3 sequences, approximately 29% found once; its top ten account for around half. These receptors are not linked to any known antigen. The sequenced sample was CD4+ T cells from blood, cultured in vitro. The receptor set was obtained from a human donor who had recovered from COVID-19. The CDR3 runs from the conserved cysteine through the conserved F or W. The D gene is left open where the match is weak. Size values are once, few and many counts, or a class for expanded clones, and some rows have none.

clone_size j_call d_call v_call cdr3_aa cdr3_nt
few TRBJ1-2 TRBD1 TRBV5-1 CASSHDRVEGYTF TGCGCCAGCAGCCACGACAGGGTTGAAGGCTACACCTTC
- TRBJ2-1 - TRBV7-9 CASSPRGGLRSYNEQFF TGTGCCAGCAGCCCCAGGGGGGGCCTTCGCTCCTACAATGAGCAGTTCTTC
- TRBJ2-2 TRBD2 TRBV5-4 CASSSGGKQNTGELFF TGTGCCAGCAGCAGCGGGGGGAAACAGAACACCGGGGAGCTGTTTTTT
few TRBJ1-4 - TRBV6-1 CASSRGVSGEKLFF TGTGCCAGCAGCCGAGGGGTATCTGGTGAAAAACTGTTTTTT
- TRBJ1-5 - TRBV12-3/TRBV12-4 CASSQRGSNQPQHF TGTGCCAGCTCCCAAAGGGGTAGCAATCAGCCCCAGCATTTT
- TRBJ1-2 - TRBV18 CASSPWQMVNDYGYTF TGTGCCAGCTCACCATGGCAGATGGTGAACGACTATGGCTACACCTTC
few TRBJ1-6 - TRBV5-6 CASSLVRGISNSPLHF TGTGCCAGCAGCCTGGTTCGGGGGATTTCTAATTCACCCCTCCACTTT
- TRBJ2-7 TRBD1 TRBV6-1 CASRRTGTAAYEQYF TGTGCCAGCAGACGCACCGGGACAGCCGCATACGAGCAGTACTTC
medium-sized TRBJ1-2 - TRBV2 CASSDDGRGREYGYTF TGTGCCAGCAGTGATGACGGTCGAGGGAGGGAGTATGGCTACACCTTC
medium-sized TRBJ2-3 - TRBV12-3/TRBV12-4 CASSATSTDTQYF TGTGCCAGCAGCGCTACTAGCACAGATACGCAGTATTTT
- TRBJ1-1 TRBD1 TRBV10-3 CAISRDRGTEAFF TGTGCCATTTCCCGGGACAGAGGCACTGAAGCTTTCTTT
few TRBJ1-4 - TRBV20-1 CSASVLLYRDGWTNEKLFF TGCAGTGCCTCAGTACTCCTCTACAGGGATGGGTGGACTAATGAAAAACTGTTTTTT
medium-sized TRBJ2-1 TRBD2 TRBV20-1 CSAPTSGGAGEQFF TGCAGTGCCCCTACTAGCGGGGGGGCCGGTGAGCAGTTCTTC
- TRBJ1-4 TRBD1 TRBV20-1 CSASQGQNEKLFF TGCAGTGCTAGTCAGGGACAGAATGAAAAACTGTTTTTT
few TRBJ1-2 - TRBV19 CASMVGHGAYGYTF TGTGCCAGTATGGTGGGGCACGGAGCCTATGGCTACACCTTC
- TRBJ2-3 - TRBV2 CASSYAKPPTDTQYF TGTGCCAGCAGTTACGCGAAACCTCCCACAGATACGCAGTATTTT
- TRBJ1-5 - TRBV18 CASSQDRNQPQHF TGTGCCAGCTCACAAGACAGAAATCAGCCCCAGCATTTT
- TRBJ1-5 TRBD1 TRBV7-9 CASSLTGQGHSNQPQHF TGTGCCAGCAGCCTTACTGGACAGGGCCATAGCAATCAGCCCCAGCATTTT
- TRBJ1-1 - TRBV7-9 CASSLFPVGYNTEAFF TGTGCCAGCAGCTTATTCCCGGTAGGGTATAACACTGAAGCTTTCTTT
- TRBJ1-2 - TRBV11-2 CASSGMGGGYTF TGTGCCAGCAGCGGGATGGGAGGTGGCTACACCTTC
- TRBJ1-1 - TRBV4-2 CASSQITKGRSLRAFF TGTGCCAGCAGCCAGATCACTAAAGGACGGAGCCTCAGAGCTTTCTTT
few TRBJ2-2 - TRBV24-1 CATSGLVTGELFF TGTGCCACCAGTGGATTGGTCACCGGGGAGCTGTTTTTT
- TRBJ2-7 TRBD1 TRBV20-1 CSARDLDRGIGQYF TGCAGTGCTAGAGACTTGGACAGGGGAATAGGGCAGTACTTC
- TRBJ1-1 - TRBV12-5 CASNPGSYTEAFF TGTGCTAGTAACCCAGGGTCTTACACTGAAGCTTTCTTT
- TRBJ2-7 - TRBV7-9 CASSLLPERVYEQYF TGCGCCAGCAGCTTGCTTCCAGAACGGGTTTACGAGCAGTACTTC